The next 29 T cell receptor beta chains were all read from a single sample in a study of OX40 agonist ivuxolimab in advanced cancers. Assay used: immunoSEQ multiplex PCR; TCRdb lists only in-frame clones, some missing. Seen here are approximately 160,000 clones, 90% to 95% observed once, and the top ten hold approximately 0.3%. The sample in question was CD4+ or CD8+ T cells sorted from blood, obtained in a trial of the OX40 agonist ivuxolimab. Every receptor here comes from an adult with an advanced solid tumor such as melanoma, head and neck, liver or kidney cancer.

This clone was seen a single time. This chain links TRBV5-1 with TRBJ2-4; 13 nucleotides match TRBD2. V shed 2 bases, J shed 0 bases, and the junction held 5 bases outside the gene matches. CDR1 is SGHRS, CDR2 YFSETQ, per germline. This CDR3 is built from 18 residues. For the CDR3, the DNA is TGCGCCAGCAGCTTCACTAGCGGGAGGGCCGGAGCCAAAAACATTCAGTACTTC. Encoded protein: CASSFTSGRAGAKNIQYF.

The genes are TRBV10-1 and TRBJ1-1; 7 bases line up with TRBD1. The CDR3 consists of 16 residues. V shed 4 bases and J 3 bases; nucleotides not matched to a gene: 11. Per germline, CDR1 WNHNN and CDR2 SYGVQD (reference sequence). The DNA for the CDR3 is TGCGCCAGCAGTGTTTCAAGGGGGCCCATCGACACTGAAGCTTTCTTT. Protein product: CASSVSRGPIDTEAFF.

The chain employs TRBV7-2 and TRBJ2-1; no clear D. V was cut by 1 base and J by 12 bases, with 10 bases left in between. The CDR3 runs 12 residues. Germline CDR1 reads SGHTA; CDR2 reads FQGNSA. The CDR3 sequence is CASSLGGSGQFF. As DNA, the CDR3 is TGTGCCAGCAGCTTAGGCGGCTCCGGGCAGTTCTTC.

The rearrangement uses TRBV23-1 and TRBJ2-3; 8 bases are a match to TRBD2. TRBV23-1 counts as an open reading frame of uncertain function. This CDR3 comprises 17 residues. Trimming took 6 bases from V and 2 from J; bases not matched to a gene: 13. CDR3 in amino acids: CASRRPTLAGTTDTQYF. The CDR3 DNA reads TGCGCCAGCAGACGTCCTACCTTAGCGGGAACCACAGATACGCAGTATTTT.

The gene calls are TRBV7-3 and TRBJ2-5, with D perhaps matching TRBD1 or TRBD2 (5 bases each). V shed 5 bases and J shed 4 bases, with 14 bases lying between them. The V gene's germline CDR1 is SGHTA and CDR2 FQGTGA. The CDR3 contains 14 residues. CDR3 coding DNA: TGTGCCAGCAGCCCGATGGGGGTCGTAGAGACCCAGTACTTC. Residues: CASSPMGVVETQYF.

The chain links TRBV5-1 to TRBJ1-2; D unclear. Germline assignment: CDR1 SGHRS and CDR2 YFSETQ. Trimming stripped 1 base from V and 0 bases from J, with 16 bases between. The CDR3 is 17 residues long. The CDR3 sequence: CASSLSFAADTNYGYTF. The CDR3 DNA is TGCGCCAGCAGCTTGTCCTTCGCCGCAGATACTAACTATGGCTACACCTTC.

The rearrangement uses TRBV7-3 and TRBJ2-1; tentative D call: TRBD1 (6 bases). Germline V gene data show CDR1 as SGHTA and CDR2 as FQGTGA. Trimming pared 3 bases from V and 7 bases from J, leaving 10 bases between. The CDR3 loop spans 13 amino acids. In nucleotides, the CDR3 is TGTGCCAGCAGCTTCAGGGGTGCGAATGAGCAGTTCTTC. Protein sequence: CASSFRGANEQFF. Together with reference TRBV7-3 and TRBJ2-1, the CDR3 gives the full variable domain: GAGVSQTPSNKVTEKGKYVELRCDPISGHTALYWYRQSLGQGPEFLIYFQGTGAADDSGLPNDRFFAVRPEGSVSTLKIQRTERGDSAVYLCASSFRGANEQFFGPGTRLTVL.

CDR3: CASSLTGDTQYF. CDR3 nucleotide sequence: TGTGCCAGCAGCTTAACTGGGGATACGCAGTATTTT. This chain uses TRBV7-3 with TRBJ2-3; no firm D call. The V gene lost 0 bases and the J gene lost 6 bases, with 4 bases spanning the gap. CDR3 length equals 12 residues. Looked up from germline, CDR1 is SGHTA and CDR2 is FQGTGA. Based on the CDR3 plus reference TRBV7-3 and TRBJ2-3, the full variable domain is GAGVSQTPSNKVTEKGKYVELRCDPISGHTALYWYRQSLGQGPEFLIYFQGTGAADDSGLPNDRFFAVRPEGSVSTLKIQRTERGDSAVYLCASSLTGDTQYFGPGTRLTVL.

In regard to this clone: The same CDR3 arises from other DNA sequences in this sample as well. The chain uses TRBV5-1 and TRBJ1-3; D is unclear. Trimming took off 0 bases at V and 4 bases at J, with 5 bases between the two ends. CDR3 size: 13 residues. Germline values: CDR1 SGHRS, CDR2 YFSETQ. The CDR3: CASSLGGGNTIYF. The CDR3 DNA reads as TGCGCCAGCAGCTTGGGGGGAGGAAACACCATATATTTT.

V and J are TRBV13 and TRBJ2-7; the match to TRBD2 covers 12 bases. Germline trimming cut 4 bases from V and 0 bases from J; bases unmatched to any gene: 10. The length of the CDR3 is 18 residues. The germline CDR1 and CDR2 sequences are PRHDT and FYEKMQ (reference sequence). Written as DNA, the CDR3 is TGTGCCAGCAGCTACACATCCCGACTAGCGGGAGCCTCCTACGAGCAGTACTTC. It specifies CASSYTSRLAGASYEQYF. Filled out from reference TRBV13 and TRBJ2-7, the complete variable domain reads AAGVIQSPRHLIKEKRETATLKCYPIPRHDTVYWYQQGPGQDPQFLISFYEKMQSDKGSIPDRFSAQQFSDYHSELNMSSLELGDSALYFCASSYTSRLAGASYEQYFGPGTRLTVT.

This chain uses TRBV5-1 with TRBJ2-5; D is uncertain. With the DNA end fitting TRBJ2-7 better, the J assignment may be wrong. CDR3 length: 14 residues. Germline lookup yields CDR1 SGHRS and CDR2 YFSETQ. The CDR3 region is CASSLAGSSYEQYF. The CDR3 nucleotides are TGCGCCAGCAGCTTGGCCGGAAGCTCCTACGAGCAGTACTTC.

The chain has TRBV9 and TRBJ2-1; the D gene is possibly TRBD2 (7 bases). Germline V CDR1 and CDR2: SGDLS, YYNGEE. V dropped 0 bases and J dropped 13 bases, with 14 bases sitting between them. This CDR3 comprises 13 residues. The CDR3 nucleotides read TGTGCCAGCAGCGTAGGGACGGGGGGCCAACAGTTCTTC. It codes for CASSVGTGGQQFF.

In DNA, the CDR3 is TGTGCCAGCAGCGGGGGACTAGCGGTTCGCACAGATACGCAGTATTTT. Its protein is CASSGGLAVRTDTQYF. This chain connects TRBV5-8 to TRBJ2-3; 11 bases are shared with TRBD2. V lost 4 bases to trimming and J lost 1 base; unmatched junction nucleotides: 5. The CDR3 covers 16 residues. Germline loops: CDR1 SGHTS, CDR2 YDEGEE.

The chain is built from TRBV5-1 and TRBJ1-1; TRBD1 is a possible D gene (5 bases). The CDR3 length is 16 residues. The ends were cut back, 0 bases at V and 1 base at J, with 13 bases in the middle. Germline CDR1 and CDR2: SGHRS and YFSETQ. The CDR3 sequence is CASSLGNHGGNTEAFF. As DNA, the CDR3 is TGCGCCAGCAGCTTGGGAAACCATGGGGGGAACACTGAAGCTTTCTTT.

J is TRBJ2-7 and V is TRBV6-1; TRBD1 matches 7 bases. CDR1 is MNHNS, CDR2 SASEGT, per germline. The CDR3 runs 14 residues. V trimming: 11 bases; J trimming: 4 bases; junction bases outside the gene matches: 14. The CDR3 bases are TGTGCCGCCAGGTACGGGGACAGCCGTTACGAGCAGTACTTC. Its protein is CAARYGDSRYEQYF.

J is TRBJ2-7 and V is TRBV27, with a tentative D call TRBD2 (6 bases). The germline V gene has CDR1 MNHEY and CDR2 SMNVEV (reference sequence). Trimming shortened V by 4 bases and J by 2 bases, and 15 bases separated the two germline ends. This CDR3 has 15 residues. The CDR3 sequence is CASSYKDGSPYEQYF. The DNA for the CDR3 is TGTGCCAGCAGTTACAAGGACGGGAGCCCCTACGAGCAGTACTTC.

The chain joins TRBV6-1 to TRBJ1-2; D remains ambiguous. The ends were cut back, 6 bases at V and 3 bases at J, with 17 bases in the middle. Germline V gene data show CDR1 as MNHNS and CDR2 as SASEGT. CDR3 length equals 15 residues. CDR3: CASSPSIRRHYGYTF. Here the CDR3 DNA reads TGTGCCAGCAGCCCCTCGATTCGGAGGCACTATGGCTACACCTTC.

This clone is a singleton in its sample. The J gene is TRBJ1-4, the V gene TRBV6-5; D remains unclear. CDR1 MNHEY and CDR2 SVGAGI come from the germline V gene. The V and J ends lost 3 bases and 0 bases respectively, with 8 bases between them. There are 15 residues in the CDR3. Written as DNA, the CDR3 is TGTGCCAGCAGTTATGGCGGGCCAACTAATGAAAAACTGTTTTTT. This codes for CASSYGGPTNEKLFF.

The chain is built from TRBV29-1 and TRBJ2-7; D remains ambiguous. This CDR3 region has 9 residues. CDR1 is SQVTM, CDR2 ANQGSEA, per germline. The ends were cut back, 7 bases at V and 3 bases at J, with 4 bases in the middle. CDR3: CSAHYEQYF. The CDR3 coding sequence is TGCAGCGCCCACTACGAGCAGTACTTC.

CDR3 sequence (DNA): TGTGCCAGCAGCTTGGAGCGGGGGCAGACCCAGTACTTC. The encoded protein is CASSLERGQTQYF. J is TRBJ2-5 and V is TRBV5-8; 8 bases fit TRBD2. The CDR3 totals 13 residues. J was trimmed by 6 bases and V by 0 bases; bases with no gene match: 1. Germline V lookup: CDR1 SGHTS, CDR2 YDEGEE. Using reference TRBV5-8 and TRBJ2-5 for the parts outside the CDR3, the full variable domain is EAGVTQSPTHLIKTRGQQATLRCSPISGHTSVYWYQQALGLGLQFLLWYDEGEERNRGNFPPRFSGRQFPNYSSELNVNALELEDSALYLCASSLERGQTQYFGPGTRLLVL.

The chain joins TRBV6-1 to TRBJ1-2; D unresolved. CDR1 and CDR2 from the germline V gene are MNHNS and SASEGT. The CDR3 consists of 13 residues. Trimming removed 0 bases from V and 8 bases from J, with 10 bases in between. The CDR3 protein is CASSEALKGGYTF. Written as DNA, the CDR3 is TGTGCCAGCAGTGAAGCCCTTAAAGGGGGCTACACCTTC.

V is TRBV30 and J is TRBJ2-3, with 9 bases aligning to TRBD2. The V and J ends lost 2 bases and 4 bases, in that order; junction bases with no gene match: 7. Germline CDR1 reads GTSNPN; CDR2 reads SVGIG (reference sequence). The CDR3 sequence is 15 residues long. The CDR3 region is CAWSSVAGEADTQYF. The CDR3, as DNA: TGTGCCTGGAGTTCGGTAGCGGGAGAGGCAGATACGCAGTATTTT.

The rearrangement uses TRBV5-4 and TRBJ1-3; D gene unclear. The germline V gene has CDR1 SGHNT and CDR2 YYREEE (reference sequence). The CDR3 spans 14 residues. V was shortened by 4 bases and J by 2 bases, with 10 bases between the two germline ends. DNA for the CDR3: TGTGCCAGCAGCCCCTCCGGGACTGGAAACACCATATATTTT. It encodes CASSPSGTGNTIYF.

This clone came up once. The rearrangement joins TRBV2 to TRBJ1-5; D ambiguous. The CDR3 is 16 amino acids. Germline V CDR1 and CDR2: SNHLY, FYNNEI. V was trimmed by 2 bases and J by 6 bases, leaving 17 bases between them. CDR3 region: CASSELGRGGGQPQHF. The CDR3 DNA reads as TGTGCCAGCAGTGAATTGGGCCGGGGAGGAGGTCAGCCCCAGCATTTT. The full variable domain, completed using reference TRBV2 and TRBJ1-5, is EPEVTQTPSHQVTQMGQEVILRCVPISNHLYFYWYRQILGQKVEFLVSFYNNEISEKSEIFDDQFSVERPDGSNFTLKIRSTKLEDSAMYFCASSELGRGGGQPQHFGDGTRLSIL.

This rearrangement joins TRBV19 to TRBJ1-1; D unresolved. Germline CDR1 and CDR2: LNHDA and SQIVND (reference sequence). The germline V and J ends were trimmed by 9 bases and 1 base, with 9 bases remaining between them. There are 12 residues in the CDR3. The CDR3 loop is CASGPRNTEAFF. CDR3 in DNA: TGTGCCAGCGGGCCAAGGAACACTGAAGCTTTCTTT.

This chain links TRBV2 with TRBJ2-2; TRBD1 matches at 7 bases. In germline, CDR1 is SNHLY, CDR2 FYNNEI. Losses at the gene ends were 7 bases for V and 4 bases for J; bases not matched to a gene: 27. The CDR3 loop spans 21 amino acids. The CDR3 bases are TGTGCCAGCATACTGGGGATCCGGGACAGAGGCGACCCAAGGGGCACCGGGGAGCTGTTTTTT. Translated: CASILGIRDRGDPRGTGELFF. The full variable domain, with the rest looked up from reference TRBV2 and TRBJ2-2, is EPEVTQTPSHQVTQMGQEVILRCVPISNHLYFYWYRQILGQKVEFLVSFYNNEISEKSEIFDDQFSVERPDGSNFTLKIRSTKLEDSAMYFCASILGIRDRGDPRGTGELFFGEGSRLTVL.

The J gene is TRBJ1-2, the V gene TRBV28; D unresolved. This CDR3 has 13 residues. The V and J ends lost 3 bases and 2 bases respectively, with 7 bases between them. The germline gives CDR1 MDHEN, CDR2 SYDVKM. The CDR3 sequence is CASSLTLNYGYTF. In DNA form, the CDR3 reads TGTGCCAGCAGTTTGACACTGAACTATGGCTACACCTTC.

This clone was seen just once. The chain carries TRBV2 and TRBJ2-2; 10 bases line up with TRBD2. The trim removed 6 bases at V and 6 bases at J, leaving 7 bases unmatched. Germline CDR1 reads SNHLY; CDR2 reads FYNNEI. This CDR3 is built from 15 residues. The CDR3 spells CASRRAGGPAGELFF. Here the CDR3 DNA reads TGTGCCAGCAGAAGAGCGGGGGGGCCTGCCGGGGAGCTGTTTTTT.

The chain has TRBV27 and TRBJ2-1; D assignment may be TRBD1 or TRBD2 (6 bases each). The CDR3 totals 14 residues. In germline, CDR1 is MNHEY, CDR2 SMNVEV (reference sequence). The V and J ends lost 4 bases and 9 bases respectively, with 16 bases between them. The chain's CDR3 is CASSYATGRSEQFF. The CDR3 nucleotides are TGTGCCAGCAGTTACGCAACAGGGAGGAGTGAGCAGTTCTTC.